The source of this TCR beta chain is a study of blood T cell repertoires in COVID-19. Overall study context: T cells, B-cell-depleted T cells, or PBMCs supplied cDNA or gDNA.

Repertoires were generated with immunoSEQ multiplex PCR, while TCRdb's copy carries only in-frame clones and drops some. Counted here are around 400,000 clones, 80% to 90% occurring once; the ten biggest clones make up about 10%. Germline CDR1 and CDR2: KGHDR and SFDVKD. There are 17 residues in the CDR3. With V trimmed by 2 bases and J by 6 bases, 11 bases remained unmatched. The TCR originated in a woman in her 30s with COVID-19, enrolled during active disease. Sequencing was performed on peripheral blood. The J gene is TRBJ2-1, the V gene TRBV24-1, with 8 bases lining up with TRBD1. The CDR3 DNA follows: TGTGCCACCAGTGATTCCCGGACAGGGTTGAGAGTCAATGAGCAGTTCTTC. It is translated as CATSDSRTGLRVNEQFF.